This TCR beta chain was obtained from a study of glioma-infiltrating T cells. Study observations and caveats: Tissue-blood divergence was below expectation in non-neoplastic patients, above in gliomas. CDR3 overlap between tissue and blood was very small.

Amplification of TCR alpha and beta CDR3 regions from RNA used iRepertoire nested multiplex PCR. For one-step reverse transcription and amplification, 100-400 ng of tissue mRNA or PBMC total RNA was used. Using its own MiXCR run on the multiplex PCR reads, TCRdb lists one record per CDR3 protein. The sample records 95,000 to 110,000 distinct CDR3 sequences, around 28% being singletons. CDR1 is KGHSH and CDR2 is LQKENI in the germline V gene. CDR3 size: 12 residues. Trimming removed 2 bases at V and 5 bases at J, with 6 bases between. This clonotype was observed at least ten times. What it recognizes is unknown.

The chain carries TRBV18 and TRBJ1-1, with D unclear. The receptor comes from a human donor with low-grade glioma or glioblastoma, undergoing nonglioma brain surgery, or in good health (not recorded which). Sequenced input: glioma tissue, nonneoplastic brain tissue, or PBMCs (not recorded which). CDR3 amino acids: CASSPARTEAFF. The CDR3 nucleotides read TGTGCCAGCTCACCAGCAAGGACTGAAGCTTTCTTT.